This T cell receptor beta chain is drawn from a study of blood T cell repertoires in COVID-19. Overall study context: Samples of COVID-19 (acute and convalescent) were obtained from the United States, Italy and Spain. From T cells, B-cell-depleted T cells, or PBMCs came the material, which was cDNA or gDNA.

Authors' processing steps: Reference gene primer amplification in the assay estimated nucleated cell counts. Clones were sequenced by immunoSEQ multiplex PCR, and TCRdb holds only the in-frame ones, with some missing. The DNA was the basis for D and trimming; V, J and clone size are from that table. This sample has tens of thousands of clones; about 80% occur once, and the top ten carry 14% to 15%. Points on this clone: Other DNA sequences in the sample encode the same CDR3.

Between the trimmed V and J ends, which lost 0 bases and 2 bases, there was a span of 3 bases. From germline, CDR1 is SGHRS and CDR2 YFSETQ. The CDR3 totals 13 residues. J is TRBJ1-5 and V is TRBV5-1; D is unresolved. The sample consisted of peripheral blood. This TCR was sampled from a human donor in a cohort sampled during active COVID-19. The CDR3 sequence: CASSLAGNQPQHF. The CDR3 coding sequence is TGCGCCAGCAGCTTGGCGGGCAATCAGCCCCAGCATTTT.